This TCR beta chain comes out of a study of blood T cell repertoires in COVID-19. Overall study: Donors in the United States, Italy and Spain gave samples during acute or convalescent COVID-19.

This CDR3 spans 17 amino acids. Germline V gene lookup returns CDR1 MNHEY and CDR2 SVGEGT. With 6 bases clipped from V and 6 bases from J, the junction kept 15 bases outside the gene matches. The assay was immunoSEQ multiplex PCR, and TCRdb's table has in-frame clones only and misses some. The sample includes roughly 200,000 clones, about 87% of them seen just once. The chain employs TRBV6-2 or TRBV6-3 and TRBJ2-2; 8 positions agree with TRBD2. This receptor was identified in a man aged 25-40 years who had recovered from COVID-19. The sample comprised PBMCs or T cells enriched from blood (not recorded which). The CDR3 bases are TGTGCCAGCAGCCTGGGACTAGTTGTGAGGGGAGCCGGGGAGCTGTTTTTT. Translation gives CASSLGLVVRGAGELFF.